The source of this T cell receptor (beta chain) is a study of blood T cell repertoires in COVID-19. Study details: Specimens from acute and convalescent COVID-19 originated in the United States, Italy and Spain.

From germline, CDR1 is SGHDT and CDR2 YYEEEE. The germline V and J ends were trimmed by 4 bases and 4 bases, with 14 bases remaining between them. The CDR3 spans 14 residues. TCRdb's table, derived via immunoSEQ multiplex PCR, lists solely in-frame clones and lacks some. Counted here are 110,000 to 150,000 clones, around four fifths occurring once; the ten biggest clones make up more than 5%. Donors of Cohort 3 who recovered were those that had two negative PCRs, clearance, or symptom resolution. The sequence was collected from a middle-aged woman who had recovered from COVID-19. The chain carries TRBV5-6 and TRBJ1-2; D perhaps matches TRBD1 (6 bases). The sequenced sample consisted of PBMCs or T cells enriched from blood (not recorded which). The CDR3: CASSPRGSPYGYTF. The CDR3 DNA reads TGTGCCAGCAGCCCTAGGGGGTCCCCCTATGGCTACACCTTC.